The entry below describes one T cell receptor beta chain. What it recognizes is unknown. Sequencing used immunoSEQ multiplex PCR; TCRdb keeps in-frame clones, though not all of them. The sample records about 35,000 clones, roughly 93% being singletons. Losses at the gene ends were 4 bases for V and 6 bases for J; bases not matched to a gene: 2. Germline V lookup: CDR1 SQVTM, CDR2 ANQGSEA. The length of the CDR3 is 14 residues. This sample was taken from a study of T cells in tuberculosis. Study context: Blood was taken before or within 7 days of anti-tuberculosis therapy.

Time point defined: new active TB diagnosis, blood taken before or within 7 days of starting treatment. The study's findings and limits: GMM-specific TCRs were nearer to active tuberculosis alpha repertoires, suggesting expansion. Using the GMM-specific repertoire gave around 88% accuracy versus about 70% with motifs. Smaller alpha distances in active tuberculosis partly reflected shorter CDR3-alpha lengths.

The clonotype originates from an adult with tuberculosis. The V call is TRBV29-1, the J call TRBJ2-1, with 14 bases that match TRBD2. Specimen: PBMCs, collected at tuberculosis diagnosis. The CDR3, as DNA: TGCAGCGTTGGAGGACTAGCGGGAGGCAATGAGCAGTTCTTC. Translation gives CSVGGLAGGNEQFF.